A single T cell receptor beta chain is shown here with its context. The sample comes from a study of blood T cell repertoires in COVID-19. Libraries were prepared by immunoSEQ multiplex PCR; TCRdb keeps only in-frame clonotypes and omits some of them. The repertoire includes about 220,000 clones, 88% of them detected once, and 2.5% to 3% sits in the top ten. Sequenced sample: PBMCs or T cells enriched from blood (not recorded which). The TCR comes from a woman aged 25 to 45 who had recovered from COVID-19.

CDR3 bases: TGTGCCAGCGCGGTAACTCAGGGGGGAACCTATAATTCACCCCTCCACTTT. Protein product: CASAVTQGGTYNSPLHF. The chain employs TRBV9 and TRBJ1-6; 7 bases are a match to TRBD1. The V gene end was trimmed by 7 bases and the J gene end by 2 bases; junction bases not matched to a gene: 12. The CDR3 spans 17 residues. Germline lookup yields CDR1 SGDLS and CDR2 YYNGEE. Together with reference TRBV9 and TRBJ1-6, the CDR3 gives the full variable domain: DSGVTQTPKHLITATGQRVTLRCSPRSGDLSVYWYQQSLDQGLQFLIQYYNGEERAKGNILERFSAQQFPDLHSELNLSSLELGDSALYFCASAVTQGGTYNSPLHFGNGTRLTVT.